The entry below describes one T cell receptor (beta chain). There is no known antigen for this receptor. Base qualities are missing; no much larger clone stands one base away. The sample belongs to a study of OX40 agonist ivuxolimab in advanced cancers. For the study in its entirety: Ivuxolimab, which targeted the costimulatory receptor OX40 (CD134), was an agonistic, fully human IgG2 monoclonal antibody. Intravenous ivuxolimab was administered to patients every 2 weeks at six dose levels: 0.01, 0.1, 0.3, 1.5, 3 and 10 mg/kg. Of the approximately 54 patients in dose escalation, some 20 had hepatocellular carcinoma, some 15 had melanoma, 9 had renal cell carcinoma and 9 had head and neck cancer. In the dose-escalation cohort, more than 80% of patients were male, and the mean age was roughly 60 years with a range of roughly 20 to 85. Prior anti-PD-1, anti-PD-L1 or anti-CTLA-4 therapy was permitted, and 30% to 50% of dose-escalation patients had received checkpoint inhibitors. Partial responses were achieved by three dose-escalation patients, of whom one had hepatocellular carcinoma and two had cutaneous melanoma. Peripheral TCRbeta sequencing was intended to test whether TCR sequence diversity was altered and clonal T-cell expansion was caused by ivuxolimab. The monotherapy dose-escalation portion (N ≈ 57 patients) of the phase I ivuxolimab trial is reported in the paper. Broad study findings and their caveats: Low levels of normalized T-cell clonal expansion were also seen in some patients who did not respond. Which antigens the clonally expanded peripheral T cells were specific for was not determined. After ivuxolimab, more expanded clones were found on average in CD8+ T cells than in CD4+ T cells. In partial responders in the 0.1-3.0 mg/kg groups, normalized peripheral clonal expansion was found to be among the lowest, especially among CD8+ T cells. At doses from 0.1 to 3.0 mg/kg, clonal expansion was seen in both CD4+ and CD8+ blood T cells between baseline and week 6.

The CDR3 numbers 16 residues from cysteine through phenylalanine. The CDR3 DNA has 48 bases and is translated from base 1. The V end loses 5 bases and the J end loses 0 bases, and a stretch of 19 bases separates them. Sequences GTSNPN (CDR1) and SVGIG (CDR2) are obtained from the germline V gene (reference sequence). To sequence the TCRbeta CDR3 region, genomic DNA was isolated from the sorted cells. TCRbeta CDR3 regions were sequenced using the immunoSEQ Assay. Imported from immuneACCESS, the table was reduced by TCRdb to in-frame sequences with V and J called. These copies leave out some clones; in studies compared against another copy, an unresolved V gene accounts for under half, and the cause of the remainder is not known. This sample lists around 70,000 clones; approximately 82% were detected once. The ten largest clones represent 5.5% to 8.5% of the sample. Patients with a history of autoimmune disease or receiving systemic immunosuppression were excluded from the trial. Peripheral blood for TCR sequencing was drawn from every dose cohort at baseline, at cycle 4 day 1 and at cycle 7 day 1. Samples came from an open-label, multicenter, first-in-human phase I dose-escalation trial of ivuxolimab. Adults with locally advanced or metastatic head and neck squamous cell, hepatocellular, melanoma or renal cell carcinoma were enrolled in the trial. Before TCR sequencing, CD4+ T cells and CD8+ T cells from peripheral blood were sorted into separate populations.

The material was CD4+ or CD8+ T cells sorted from blood, obtained in a trial of the OX40 agonist ivuxolimab. The source is an adult with an advanced solid tumor such as melanoma, head and neck, liver or kidney cancer. The receptor chain draws on TRBV30 and TRBJ1-1; the D gene is possibly TRBD1, with 5 bases matching. The DNA reads TGTGCCTGGCACCTCGCGGGGCGCGGTGTGAACACTGAAGCTTTCTTT. Translated, it reads CAWHLAGRGVNTEAFF. The reference TRBV30 and TRBJ1-1 proteins fill in what lies around the CDR3, so the full variable domain reads SQTIHQWPATLVQPVGSPLSLECTVEGTSNPNLYWYRQAAGRGLQLLFYSVGIGQISSEVPQNLSASRPQDRQFILSSKKLLLSDSGFYLCAWHLAGRGVNTEAFFGQGTRLTVV.